The rows below give T cell receptor beta chains drawn from one sample of a study of T cells after yellow fever vaccination. MiXCR, applied by TCRdb to the 5' RACE reads, yields one record per CDR3 protein. The table includes approximately 180,000 distinct CDR3 sequences, about 6% detected once. The sample here was CD4+ T cells sorted from PBMCs, taken on the day of the first yellow fever vaccination. The receptors were gathered from a young man who received the YFV17D yellow fever vaccine. Both conserved end residues are part of each CDR3. Each record gives: J gene, D gene, V gene, clone size, CDR3 protein, CDR3 DNA. D genes are given only for firm matches. Only some rows state a clone size, as once, few, many or a class for expanded clones.

>TRBJ2-7|TRBD2|TRBV5-1|many
CASSPTAGVTYEQYF
TGCGCCAGCAGCCCCACGGCGGGGGTTACCTACGAGCAGTACTTC
>TRBJ1-4|.|TRBV6-5|many
CASSTRGAATNEKLFF
TGTGCCAGCAGTACGCGGGGGGCTGCAACTAATGAAAAACTGTTTTTT
>TRBJ2-1|TRBD2|TRBV20-1|few
CSAASRGYYNEQFF
TGCAGTGCCGCTTCGCGGGGGTATTACAATGAGCAGTTCTTC
>TRBJ2-3|.|TRBV2|.
CASSLGTLLGTQYF
TGTGCCAGCAGTTTGGGGACACTCCTGGGTACGCAGTATTTT
>TRBJ2-7|.|TRBV7-2|many
CASSPLREKQYF
TGTGCCAGCAGCCCTCTGAGGGAAAAGCAGTACTTC
>TRBJ2-3|.|TRBV9|many
CASSLEGGKPTDTQYF
TGTGCCAGCAGCCTAGAGGGGGGGAAGCCGACAGATACGCAGTATTTT
>TRBJ1-5|TRBD1|TRBV12-3/TRBV12-4|many
CASSPGQGWASNQPQHF
TGTGCCAGCAGTCCCGGACAGGGGTGGGCTAGCAATCAGCCCCAGCATTTT
>TRBJ2-7|.|TRBV20-1|few
CSASSGARYYEQYF
TGCAGTGCTAGTTCGGGGGCGAGGTATTACGAGCAGTACTTC
>TRBJ2-4|.|TRBV7-2|few
CASSLPRDGLAKNIQYF
TGTGCCAGCAGCTTACCCCGGGACGGTCTAGCCAAAAACATTCAGTACTTC
>TRBJ2-3|TRBD2|TRBV7-6|.
CASSPRPHFPSGGHRPSTDTQYF
TGTGCCAGCAGCCCCAGACCCCACTTCCCTAGCGGGGGGCATAGACCTAGCACAGATACGCAGTATTTT
>TRBJ2-1|.|TRBV18|.
CASSLGQTYNEQFF
TGTGCCAGCTCACTAGGACAGACCTACAATGAGCAGTTCTTC
>TRBJ2-4|TRBD1|TRBV6-6|medium-sized
CASDRGLLGNIQYF
TGTGCCAGTGACAGGGGGCTCCTAGGGAACATTCAGTACTTC
>TRBJ2-3|.|TRBV19|few
CASRPIRGTDTQYF
TGTGCCAGTAGGCCCATTCGGGGTACAGATACGCAGTATTTT
>TRBJ2-5|TRBD1|TRBV18|few
CASSPQRTGTGGGETQYF
TGTGCCAGCTCACCACAACGGACTGGGACAGGGGGTGGAGAGACCCAGTACTTC
>TRBJ1-6|.|TRBV5-1|many
CASSLGGSTSEVLHF
TGCGCCAGCAGCTTGGGAGGGTCGACAAGTGAGGTCCTCCACTTT
>TRBJ2-2|TRBD2|TRBV9|many
CASSDVAGAFNTGELFF
TGTGCCAGCAGCGACGTAGCGGGGGCCTTCAACACCGGGGAGCTGTTTTTT
>TRBJ2-2|.|TRBV7-2|many
CASSFGGGPGELFF
TGTGCCAGCAGCTTTGGCGGGGGCCCCGGGGAGCTGTTTTTT
>TRBJ1-2|.|TRBV12-3/TRBV12-4|.
CASSFNSLRGYTF
TGTGCCAGCAGTTTTAACAGCTTGAGGGGCTACACCTTC
>TRBJ2-7|TRBD2|TRBV20-1|many
CSANGGGDSYEQYF
TGCAGTGCTAACGGCGGGGGGGACTCCTACGAGCAGTACTTC
>TRBJ2-1|.|TRBV4-3|.
CASSQILTRSESIREQFF
TGCGCCAGCAGCCAAATACTGACTAGGTCTGAGTCGATTCGAGAGCAGTTCTTC
>TRBJ2-3|TRBD1|TRBV11-2|.
CASSLSAQGASDTQYF
TGTGCCAGCAGCTTATCCGCGCAGGGGGCTTCAGATACGCAGTATTTT
>TRBJ2-3|.|TRBV20-1|.
CSARETRALPSTDTQYF
TGCAGTGCTAGAGAGACAAGGGCACTCCCAAGCACGGATACGCAGTATTTT
>TRBJ1-1|.|TRBV7-2|.
CASTSWGAGNTEAFF
TGTGCCAGCACCTCATGGGGGGCAGGGAACACTGAAGCTTTCTTT
>TRBJ1-2|.|TRBV20-1|.
CSAEPGLNGYTF
TGCAGTGCAGAACCGGGACTAAATGGCTACACCTTC
>TRBJ2-3|.|TRBV12-3/TRBV12-4|many
CASSIRVRDTQYF
TGTGCCAGCAGTATCAGGGTGCGAGATACGCAGTATTTT
>TRBJ2-2|TRBD1|TRBV7-2|few
CASRRQGGTGELFF
TGTGCCAGCAGGCGACAGGGCGGGACCGGGGAGCTGTTTTTT
>TRBJ1-2|TRBD1|TRBV14|few
CASSRRTGFGYTF
TGTGCCAGCAGCCGGCGGACAGGGTTTGGCTACACCTTC
>TRBJ2-3|.|TRBV19|.
CASSHRNTQYF
TGTGCCAGTAGCCACAGGAATACGCAGTATTTT
>TRBJ2-4|.|TRBV4-3|many
CASSRSSDTNIQYF
TGCGCCAGCAGCAGGAGTAGCGATACCAACATTCAGTACTTC
>TRBJ1-4|.|TRBV20-1|few
CSARTGDEKLFF
TGCAGTGCTAGAACCGGGGATGAAAAACTGTTTTTT
>TRBJ1-6|.|TRBV5-1|many
CASSLEQPGSPLHF
TGCGCCAGCAGCTTGGAACAGCCCGGATCACCCCTCCACTTT
>TRBJ1-1|.|TRBV5-4|few
CASSREFLSEAFF
TGTGCCAGCAGCCGCGAATTCCTCTCTGAAGCTTTCTTT
>TRBJ2-3|TRBD2|TRBV5-1|few
CASSGGEHTDTQYF
TGCGCCAGCAGCGGGGGGGAGCACACAGATACGCAGTATTTT
>TRBJ2-1|TRBD2|TRBV7-2|many
CASSFSGGAFGNEQFF
TGTGCCAGCAGCTTTAGCGGGGGGGCCTTCGGGAATGAGCAGTTCTTC
>TRBJ1-2|.|TRBV7-9|few
CASSWEGHRDGYTF
TGTGCCAGCAGCTGGGAGGGACATCGGGATGGCTACACCTTC
>TRBJ2-2|TRBD2|TRBV7-2|many
CASSFSGGGTGELFF
TGTGCCAGCAGCTTCAGCGGGGGCGGCACCGGGGAGCTGTTTTTT
>TRBJ2-3|TRBD2|TRBV9|few
CASSGRGSSTDTQYF
TGTGCCAGCAGCGGCCGCGGGAGTAGCACAGATACGCAGTATTTT
>TRBJ2-7|.|TRBV19|few
CASSPLGRGQNQQYF
TGTGCCAGTAGCCCCTTGGGGCGGGGTCAGAACCAGCAGTACTTC
>TRBJ2-7|.|TRBV20-1|many
CSSTDARSSYEQYF
TGCAGTTCCACGGACGCGAGGAGCTCCTACGAGCAGTACTTC
>TRBJ1-1|.|TRBV20-1|.
CSASTDGNTEAFF
TGCAGTGCCTCAACAGACGGAAACACTGAAGCTTTCTTT
>TRBJ2-6|.|TRBV6-5|many
CASSYSRAGANVLTF
TGTGCCAGCAGTTACTCGAGGGCTGGGGCCAACGTCCTGACTTTC
>TRBJ1-6|TRBD1|TRBV7-2|many
CASSSPETGKGSPLHF
TGTGCCAGCAGCTCCCCTGAGACAGGGAAAGGTTCACCCCTCCACTTT
>TRBJ2-3|.|TRBV12-5|many
CASGSRRGGTDTQYF
TGTGCTAGTGGTAGCCGTCGCGGTGGAACAGATACGCAGTATTTT
>TRBJ2-3|.|TRBV5-1|many
CASSLGGDPDTQYF
TGCGCCAGCAGCTTGGGAGGGGACCCCGATACGCAGTATTTT
>TRBJ2-3|.|TRBV7-9|few
CASSLSAGEVTDTQYF
TGTGCCAGCAGCTTATCGGCCGGGGAAGTGACAGATACGCAGTATTTT
>TRBJ2-5|TRBD2|TRBV5-1|.
CASSKDGGSSETQYF
TGCGCCAGCAGTAAGGACGGGGGGAGTTCGGAGACCCAGTACTTC
>TRBJ1-2|.|TRBV7-2|.
CASSLAQFRDYGYTF
TGTGCCAGCAGCTTAGCACAGTTCAGGGACTATGGCTACACCTTC
>TRBJ1-2|.|TRBV4-3|many
CASSQDIMYTAPTSNYGYTF
TGCGCCAGCAGCCAAGATATTATGTACACCGCCCCGACCTCGAACTATGGCTACACCTTC
>TRBJ2-1|TRBD2|TRBV5-1|.
CASSLSTGGAGNEQFF
TGCGCCAGCAGCTTGTCGACCGGGGGGGCAGGAAATGAGCAGTTCTTC
>TRBJ2-5|TRBD1|TRBV5-1|few
CASSPGQGALSMETQYF
TGCGCCAGCAGTCCGGGACAGGGGGCGTTGAGTATGGAGACCCAGTACTTC
>TRBJ1-5|.|TRBV6-2/TRBV6-3|many
CASSYPGRQPQHF
TGTGCCAGCAGTTACCCAGGGCGTCAGCCCCAGCATTTT
>TRBJ2-7|.|TRBV7-2|.
CASSDRTGPYEQYF
TGTGCCAGCAGCGACCGGACTGGCCCCTACGAGCAGTACTTC
>TRBJ1-2|.|TRBV7-2|many
CASSRGLNYGYTF
TGTGCCAGCAGCCGTGGACTTAACTATGGCTACACCTTC
>TRBJ2-2|.|TRBV24-1|.
CATSSGAGELFF
TGTGCCACCAGTTCAGGGGCCGGGGAGCTGTTTTTT
>TRBJ1-4|.|TRBV7-6|many
CASSSSGLNEKLFF
.